These 31 T cell receptor beta chains were sequenced from one sample in a study of siplizumab effects on memory and regulatory T cells. These receptors' antigens are unknown. Clones were sequenced by immunoSEQ multiplex PCR, and TCRdb holds only the in-frame ones, with some missing. This sample has 7,500 to 8,500 clones, with 35% to 45% found just once. In the mixed lymphocyte reaction, cells were cocultured for 5 to 7 days at 37°C. Material: CFSE-low (dividing) CD8+ T cells sorted from an allogeneic mixed lymphocyte reaction. All receptors derive from a human donor in good health; the cells came from an allogeneic mixed lymphocyte reaction.

Only a few counts were recorded for this clone. This rearrangement joins TRBV19 to TRBJ2-1, with 8 positions matching TRBD2. The CDR3 spans 14 residues. Unmatched junction bases numbered 2, after V lost 6 bases and J lost 1 base. CDR1 is LNHDA, CDR2 SQIVND, per germline (reference sequence). Here the CDR3 DNA reads TGTGCCAGTAGCGCTAGCGGGTCCTACAATGAGCAGTTCTTC. It is translated as CASSASGSYNEQFF.

This rearrangement joins TRBV4-3 to TRBJ2-7; 10 bases match TRBD1. The germline CDR1 and CDR2 sequences are LGHNA and YSLEER. V was clipped by 4 bases and J by 0 bases; unmatched bases: 0. The CDR3 has 14 amino acids. The CDR3 bases are TGCGCCAGCAGCCGGACAGGGGGCTCCTACGAGCAGTACTTC. Translated, it gives CASSRTGGSYEQYF.

This clone is termed medium-sized (0.01 to 0.1%). The chain is built from TRBV13 and TRBJ2-1; 13 positions agree with TRBD2. Germline V gives CDR1 PRHDT, CDR2 FYEKMQ (reference sequence). V shed 4 bases and J 4 bases; nucleotides not matched to a gene: 1. The CDR3 contains 15 residues. DNA for the CDR3: TGTGCCAGCAGCTCGACTAGCGGGAGGTACAATGAGCAGTTCTTC. The encoded protein is CASSSTSGRYNEQFF.

The chain carries TRBV10-1 and TRBJ1-1; the D gene is possibly TRBD1 (5 bases). This CDR3 is 15 amino acids long. The germline V gene has CDR1 WNHNN and CDR2 SYGVQD (reference sequence). With 4 bases removed from V and 0 bases from J, the gap between germline ends came to 12 bases. Here the CDR3 DNA reads TGCGCCAGCAGTGCTACTGGACAACTGAACACTGAAGCTTTCTTT. Translation gives CASSATGQLNTEAFF.

Points on this clone: This may come from a read error, since a much larger clone is one base off. The V call is TRBV4-1, the J call TRBJ2-7; TRBD2 is a possible D gene (6 bases). With 1 base removed from V and 3 bases from J, the gap between germline ends came to 19 bases. CDR1 MGHRA and CDR2 YSYEKL come from the germline V gene. The CDR3 extends over 17 amino acids. The chain's CDR3 is CASSQATSGTPHYEQYF. CDR3 nucleotides: TGCGCCAGCAGCCAAGCCACTTCCGGGACTCCACACTACGAGCAGTACTTC.

The CDR3 nucleotides are TGTGCCAGCAGCCAAGGACTAGCGGGAAGGGGCAATGAGCAGTTCTTC. Amino acid sequence: CASSQGLAGRGNEQFF. The chain is built from TRBV14 and TRBJ2-1; 11 bases agree with TRBD2. Unmatched junction bases numbered 5, after V lost 1 base and J lost 6 bases. Germline V gene sequence: CDR1 SGHDN, CDR2 FVKESK. CDR3 length equals 16 residues.

This clone is termed medium-sized. The J gene is TRBJ2-1, the V gene TRBV6-6, with TRBD2 as a possible D gene (5 bases). Deletions cut 1 base from V and 3 bases from J, with 13 bases between. Germline CDR1 is MNHNY and CDR2 is SVGAGI (reference sequence). The CDR3 contains 16 residues. The CDR3 protein is CASSYYGDSVYNEQFF. For the CDR3, the DNA is TGTGCCAGCAGTTACTATGGAGATAGCGTCTACAATGAGCAGTTCTTC.

By its share, this clone is medium-sized (0.01 to 0.1%). The chain's CDR3 is CSAPDRTSLEAFF. CDR3 DNA sequence: TGCAGCGCCCCGGACAGAACGAGTCTTGAAGCTTTCTTT. This chain links TRBV29-1 with TRBJ1-1; tentatively, D is TRBD1 (6 bases). Germline V CDR1 and CDR2: SQVTM, ANQGSEA. This CDR3 is 13 amino acids long. V dropped 7 bases and J dropped 7 bases, with 19 bases sitting between them.

J is TRBJ2-7 and V is TRBV6-5; 7 bases agree with TRBD1. The CDR3 is made up of 13 amino acids. With V trimmed by 6 bases and J by 2 bases, 4 bases remained unmatched. The V gene's germline CDR1 is MNHEY and CDR2 SVGAGI. CDR3 nucleotide sequence: TGTGCCAGCAGCTCCAGGGGGACCTACGAGCAGTACTTC. It encodes CASSSRGTYEQYF.

The sample holds a few counts of this clone. The chain has TRBV7-8 and TRBJ2-5; D possibly matches TRBD1 or TRBD2 (6 bases each). The CDR3 has 15 amino acids. Germline CDR1 reads SGHVS; CDR2 reads FQNEAQ. V dropped 5 bases and J dropped 1 base, with 14 bases sitting between them. The DNA for the CDR3 is TGTGCCAGCAGCATCCTGAGGGGGGCCCAAGAGACCCAGTACTTC. Its protein is CASSILRGAQETQYF.

This chain links TRBV5-4 with TRBJ2-6; 9 nucleotides align to TRBD1. The length of the CDR3 is 19 residues. The junction had 7 bases not matched to a gene; V was cut back by 0 bases and J by 0 bases. Germline values: CDR1 SGHNT, CDR2 YYREEE (reference sequence). This CDR3 is CASSLEGQGLTSGANVLTF. The CDR3 DNA sequence: TGTGCCAGCAGCTTGGAAGGACAGGGGCTCACCTCTGGGGCCAACGTCCTGACTTTC.

This clone was observed a handful of times. The chain carries TRBV29-1 and TRBJ2-1; D might be TRBD2 (5 bases). Germline V lookup: CDR1 SQVTM, CDR2 ANQGSEA. This CDR3 has 16 amino acids. Trimming pared 0 bases from V and 9 bases from J, leaving 21 bases between. CDR3 protein: CSVEDHPDLERGEQFF. CDR3 nucleotides: TGCAGCGTTGAAGATCATCCGGACTTAGAGAGAGGTGAGCAGTTCTTC.

In this sample, this clone turned up a few times. CDR3: CASSTGEETQYF. Here the CDR3 DNA reads TGTGCCAGCAGTACAGGGGAAGAGACCCAGTACTTC. This chain uses TRBV2 with TRBJ2-5; 7 bases agree with TRBD1. The V segment lost 5 bases and the J segment 3 bases; nucleotides outside the gene matches: 0. Per germline, CDR1 SNHLY and CDR2 FYNNEI. CDR3 length: 12 amino acids.

By share, this clone counts as medium-sized. The chain joins TRBV19 to TRBJ2-5, with unresolved D. The germline V gene has CDR1 LNHDA and CDR2 SQIVND (reference sequence). V gave up 1 base and J gave up 0 bases, with 9 bases separating them. This CDR3 is built from 15 residues. The CDR3 region has the DNA TGTGCCAGTAGTATAGGCCTAACCAACCAAGAGACCCAGTACTTC. Translation gives CASSIGLTNQETQYF. Variable domain in full (rest from reference TRBV19 and TRBJ2-5): DGGITQSPKYLFRKEGQNVTLSCEQNLNHDAMYWYRQDPGQGLRLIYYSQIVNDFQKGDIAEGYSVSREKKESFPLTVTSAQKNPTAFYLCASSIGLTNQETQYFGPGTRLLVL.

This clone showed up just a few times. The chain recombines TRBV7-9 with TRBJ1-2; TRBD1 aligns across 7 bases. There are 15 residues in the CDR3. The V gene end was trimmed by 6 bases and the J gene end by 3 bases; junction bases not matched to a gene: 10. From germline, CDR1 is SEHNR and CDR2 FQNEAQ (reference sequence). CDR3 amino acids: CASSSRGGTDYGYTF. The CDR3 bases are TGTGCCAGCAGTTCAAGAGGGGGCACAGACTATGGCTACACCTTC.

This clone was found a few times. V gene TRBV4-3 combines with J gene TRBJ2-3; D may be TRBD2 (6 bases). CDR3 length equals 15 residues. V was clipped by 6 bases and J by 3 bases, with 16 bases between them. Germline CDR1 is LGHNA and CDR2 is YSLEER. CDR3 in amino acids: CASSWQAGLTDTQYF. CDR3 DNA sequence: TGCGCCAGCAGTTGGCAGGCGGGATTAACAGATACGCAGTATTTT.

The rearrangement links TRBV5-4 to TRBJ2-7, with unresolved D. CDR1 and CDR2 from the germline V gene are SGHNT and YYREEE (reference sequence). The CDR3 covers 15 residues. V gave up 2 bases and J gave up 1 base, with 13 bases separating them. CDR3 nucleotides: TGTGCCAGCAGCTTTGGATGGGCTGGTTCCTACGAGCAGTACTTC. Translation: CASSFGWAGSYEQYF.

This rearrangement joins TRBV13 to TRBJ2-2; D is possibly TRBD1 (5 bases). This CDR3 spans 15 amino acids. With 4 bases removed from V and 4 bases from J, the gap between germline ends came to 13 bases. CDR1 is PRHDT, CDR2 FYEKMQ, per germline (reference sequence). CDR3 residues: CASSSRGLGTGELFF. CDR3 coding DNA: TGTGCCAGCAGCTCAAGGGGCTTGGGCACCGGGGAGCTGTTTTTT. Full variable domain (rest looked up from reference TRBV13 and TRBJ2-2): AAGVIQSPRHLIKEKRETATLKCYPIPRHDTVYWYQQGPGQDPQFLISFYEKMQSDKGSIPDRFSAQQFSDYHSELNMSSLELGDSALYFCASSSRGLGTGELFFGEGSRLTVL.

This clone rates as medium-sized. The chain has TRBV12-5 and TRBJ1-1, with D possibly being TRBD1 (6 bases). This CDR3 has 16 amino acids. CDR1 and CDR2 from the germline V gene are LGHNT and FRNRAP. V lost 0 bases to trimming and J lost 6 bases, with 17 bases between them. This CDR3 reads CASGLVGGGEVPEAFF. The DNA of the CDR3 is TGTGCTAGTGGTTTGGTAGGAGGGGGTGAGGTCCCTGAAGCTTTCTTT.

The genes are TRBV4-3 and TRBJ1-2; D unresolved. Trimming cost V 0 bases and J 4 bases, with 24 bases left between them. CDR1 is LGHNA, CDR2 YSLEER, per germline. The CDR3 is 19 amino acids. CDR3 sequence reads: CASSQDFDTNLARLYGYTF. As DNA, the CDR3 is TGCGCCAGCAGCCAAGATTTTGATACCAACCTTGCAAGGCTCTATGGCTACACCTTC.

A few counts support this clone. The rearrangement links TRBV7-2 to TRBJ1-1; D remains unclear. The germline V gene encodes CDR1 SGHTA and CDR2 FQGNSA. With 4 bases removed from V and 5 bases from J, the gap between germline ends came to 11 bases. This CDR3 comprises 13 residues. DNA for the CDR3: TGTGCCAGCAGCTCTCTCTCTCGTACTGAAGCTTTCTTT. Protein: CASSSLSRTEAFF.

The J gene is TRBJ2-3, the V gene TRBV28; 8 positions match TRBD2. CDR3 length: 17 amino acids. The junction had 10 bases not matched to a gene; V was cut back by 2 bases and J by 3 bases. CDR1 and CDR2 from the germline V gene are MDHEN and SYDVKM. In nucleotides, the CDR3 is TGTGCCAGCAGTTTACGGGACCGCGGACTAGCAACAGATACGCAGTATTTT. This sequence encodes CASSLRDRGLATDTQYF.

This clone is categorized as medium-sized. The chain couples TRBV25-1 to TRBJ1-2; a weak D match, TRBD1 (5 bases). Germline loops: CDR1 MGHDK, CDR2 SYGVNS. The CDR3 covers 13 residues. Between the trimmed V and J ends, which lost 2 bases and 4 bases, there was a span of 8 bases. The CDR3 DNA sequence: TGTGCCAGCAGTGAAGGAGGGGTCTATGGCTACACCTTC. Its translation is CASSEGGVYGYTF.

This clone occurred a few times. The gene calls are TRBV30 and TRBJ2-5; D possibly corresponds to TRBD1 (5 bases). The germline V and J ends were trimmed by 0 bases and 1 base, with 9 bases remaining between them. Germline CDR1 and CDR2: GTSNPN and SVGIG (reference sequence). This CDR3 has 14 amino acids. The CDR3: CAWSVGVGQETQYF. The CDR3 DNA sequence: TGTGCCTGGAGTGTAGGGGTAGGCCAAGAGACCCAGTACTTC.

This clone has more than one count but fewer than ten. The genes are TRBV5-8 and TRBJ2-3; D remains unclear. This CDR3 contains 15 residues. The germline V and J ends were trimmed by 0 bases and 0 bases, with 8 bases remaining between them. Germline lookup yields CDR1 SGHTS and CDR2 YDEGEE. This CDR3 is CASSLGQASTDTQYF. CDR3 nucleotides: TGTGCCAGCAGCTTGGGTCAGGCTAGCACAGATACGCAGTATTTT.

Judged by abundance, this clone is medium-sized (0.01 to 0.1%). Other nucleotide sequences in the sample specify the same CDR3. The chain carries TRBV30 and TRBJ2-7; 11 nucleotides agree with TRBD1. Germline-derived CDR1 and CDR2 are GTSNPN and SVGIG (reference sequence). This CDR3 has 14 amino acids. The ends lost 1 base at V and 3 bases at J; junction bases unmatched: 2. CDR3 amino acids: CAWSAGTGGYEQYF. CDR3 in DNA: TGTGCCTGGAGTGCTGGGACAGGGGGCTACGAGCAGTACTTC.

By share, this clone counts as medium-sized. The chain recombines TRBV30 with TRBJ2-2, with D tentatively TRBD1 or TRBD2 (5 bases each). V dropped 5 bases and J dropped 1 base, with 14 bases sitting between them. Looked up from germline, CDR1 is GTSNPN and CDR2 is SVGIG (reference sequence). The CDR3 spans 15 residues. CDR3 bases: TGTGCCTGGGTCCCGTGGGGGATGAACACCGGGGAGCTGTTTTTT. Protein sequence: CAWVPWGMNTGELFF.

This clone has more than one count but fewer than ten. The chain joins TRBV9 to TRBJ2-1, with a weak D call TRBD2 (5 bases). Germline V gene sequence: CDR1 SGDLS, CDR2 YYNGEE. The CDR3 sequence is 13 residues long. V lost 3 bases and J 7 bases, leaving 11 bases between the germline ends. CDR3 sequence: CASSAEWRNEQFF. CDR3 DNA sequence: TGTGCCAGCAGCGCCGAGTGGAGGAATGAGCAGTTCTTC.

A note on this clone: Compared with germline, one end of the junction differs, possibly owing to a read error. The same CDR3 is also encoded by other DNA sequences in this sample. The chain links TRBV27 to TRBJ1-2; 7 bases are shared with TRBD1. In germline, CDR1 is MNHEY, CDR2 SMNVEV (reference sequence). The CDR3 runs to 16 residues. The CDR3 region is CASSSSGTENNYGYTF. The CDR3 DNA sequence: TGCGCCAGCAGTTCCAGCGGGACAGAGAACAACTATGGCTACACCTTC.

This clone was seen more than once but under ten times. This sequence joins TRBV7-6 and TRBJ2-7; TRBD1 or TRBD2 may be the D gene (6 bases each). Germline CDR1 reads SGHVS; CDR2 reads FNYEAQ. The CDR3 is 12 residues long. Trimming took 5 bases from V and 5 from J, leaving 10 bases between them. The CDR3 nucleotides are TGTGCCAGCAGCAGAAGGGGGGACGAGCAGTACTTC. Its translation: CASSRRGDEQYF.

In its sample, this clone is medium-sized (0.01 to 0.1%). The chain uses TRBV30 and TRBJ1-1; D unclear. The CDR3 contains 13 residues. Trimming left V 0 bases short and J 1 base short, with 6 bases between. Germline loops: CDR1 GTSNPN, CDR2 SVGIG (reference sequence). The CDR3 loop reads CAWSVVQNTEAFF. The CDR3, as DNA: TGTGCCTGGAGTGTAGTACAGAACACTGAAGCTTTCTTT.